This entry lists 4 T cell receptor beta chains sequenced from one sample in a study of blood T cell repertoires in COVID-19. Measured with immunoSEQ multiplex PCR; TCRdb has only the in-frame clones, and not every one. The sample consists of about 260,000 clones, about nine tenths of them appearing once. The sample taken for sequencing was PBMCs or T cells enriched from blood (not recorded which). These receptor sequences come from a man aged 45-65 years who had been exposed to COVID-19.

This chain joins TRBV7-9 and TRBJ1-2, with no clear D. Trimming left V 6 bases short and J 0 bases short, with 5 bases between. Per the germline V gene, CDR1 is SEHNR and CDR2 is FQNEAQ (reference sequence). The CDR3 extends over 12 amino acids. This CDR3 reads CASRRANYGYTF. CDR3 nucleotides: TGTGCCAGCAGGAGAGCTAACTATGGCTACACCTTC. The full variable domain, in which reference TRBV7-9 and TRBJ1-2 provide the parts outside the CDR3, is DTGVSQNPRHKITKRGQNVTFRCDPISEHNRLYWYRQTLGQGPEFLTYFQNEAQLEKSRLLSDRFSAERPKGSFSTLEIQRTEQGDSAMYLCASRRANYGYTFGSGTRLTVV.

J is TRBJ2-3 and V is TRBV6-5; possible D gene TRBD2, 5 bases. The CDR3 is made up of 14 amino acids. The germline V and J ends were trimmed by 4 bases and 2 bases, with 10 bases remaining between them. The germline gives CDR1 MNHEY, CDR2 SVGAGI. As DNA, the CDR3 is TGTGCCAGCAGTTTGCAGACTACCACAGATACGCAGTATTTT. Translating it yields CASSLQTTTDTQYF.

The rearrangement uses TRBV5-1 and TRBJ2-2, with 9 bases aligning to TRBD1. The CDR3 spans 16 residues. The ends lost 4 bases at V and 5 bases at J; junction bases unmatched: 9. From germline, CDR1 is SGHRS and CDR2 YFSETQ. The CDR3 DNA reads TGCGCCAGCAGCCAGGACGGGACAGGGCTTACCGGGGAGCTGTTTTTT. Translated, it gives CASSQDGTGLTGELFF.

V and J are TRBV28 and TRBJ1-2; 9 bases are shared with TRBD1. The junction had 5 bases not matched to a gene; V was cut back by 5 bases and J by 4 bases. The CDR3 spans 14 residues. Germline V lookup: CDR1 MDHEN, CDR2 SYDVKM. The CDR3 DNA reads TGTGCCAGCAGTCGGGGACAGGGCGGCTATGGCTACACCTTC. Protein sequence: CASSRGQGGYGYTF.